The rows below give T cell receptor beta chains drawn from one sample of a study of OX40 agonist ivuxolimab in advanced cancers. This table comes from immunoSEQ multiplex PCR, and its TCRdb copy is limited to in-frame clones, with some not included. Of 55,000 to 90,000 clones in the sample, around 86% were seen once. This material consisted of CD4+ or CD8+ T cells sorted from blood, taken in a trial of the OX40 agonist ivuxolimab. The receptors derive from an adult with an advanced solid tumor such as melanoma, head and neck, liver or kidney cancer. Each CDR3 is given with its conserved first and last residue. D genes are given only for firm matches. Rows give clone size only sometimes, using once, few, many, or a class for an expanded clone.

>TRBD1|TRBV6-1|TRBJ1-6|-
TGTGCCAGCAGTGAGGTAACCACAGGGGCGAATAATTCACCCCTCCACTTT
CASSEVTTGANNSPLHF
>TRBD1|TRBV27|TRBJ2-7|-
TGTGCCAGCAGTCAGCCCACCGGGACAGGGGGCCTACGTTTCTACGAGCAGTACTTC
CASSQPTGTGGLRFYEQYF
>-|TRBV4-1|TRBJ1-1|once
TGCGCCAGCAGCCAAGCTTCCACAGCTCCGAGCACTGAAGCTTTCTTT
CASSQASTAPSTEAFF
>-|TRBV7-9|TRBJ1-4|-
TGTGCCAGCAGCTTGGGGCTGGGAACAGGGTGGGGAGAAAAACTGTTTTTT
CASSLGLGTGWGEKLFF
>TRBD1|TRBV5-1|TRBJ2-5|-
TGCGCCAGCCTGGCCGACCCACAGGGGATGGAGACCCAGTACTTC
CASLADPQGMETQYF
>-|TRBV7-9|TRBJ1-3|few
TGTGCCAGCAGCTTAGCGGGTACTGGAAACACCATATATTTT
CASSLAGTGNTIYF
>-|TRBV15|TRBJ1-5|-
TGTGCCACCAGCGGTAGACAGGATAGCAATCAGCCCCAGCATTTT
CATSGRQDSNQPQHF
>-|TRBV30|TRBJ1-2|-
TGTGCCTGGGGGTGCTCCGGGGGGGGTGGCTACACCTTC
CAWGCSGGGGYTF
>-|TRBV9|TRBJ1-6|-
TGTGCCAGCGGAAACGGGGGGTCACCCCTCCACTTT
CASGNGGSPLHF
>TRBD1|TRBV5-4|TRBJ1-1|-
TGTGCCAGCAGCTCCCAGGACAGGGGAAACACTGAAGCTTTCTTT
CASSSQDRGNTEAFF
>TRBD2|TRBV13|TRBJ2-3|-
TGTGCCAGCTCGCGGGGGAACACAGATACGCAGTATTTT
CASSRGNTDTQYF
>-|TRBV6-5|TRBJ1-2|-
TGTGCCAGCCCCCTGGGCCACGGGCAAATTCCCTTC
CASPLGHGQIPF
>-|TRBV5-5|TRBJ1-2|once
TGTGCCAGCAGCTTGGATTTCGACCCAAGGCACTTGGGCTACACCTTC
CASSLDFDPRHLGYTF
>-|TRBV5-5|TRBJ1-2|-
TGTGCCAGCAGCTTGGTGGGGGAGGGCTATGGCTACACCTTC
CASSLVGEGYGYTF
>-|TRBV2|TRBJ1-6|few
TGTGCCAGCAGCCACGGACAGCCCCTCCACTTT
CASSHGQPLHF
>-|TRBV6-4|TRBJ1-1|-
TGTGCCAGCAGTGACTCGAGTATCGGCACTGAAGCTTTCTTT
CASSDSSIGTEAFF
>-|TRBV5-4|TRBJ1-5|-
TGTGCCAGCAGCACGGGACGGGGCAATCAGCCCCAGCATTTT
CASSTGRGNQPQHF
>TRBD1|TRBV2|TRBJ2-6|-
TGTGCCAGCATGACAGGGGCGCTTGGGGCCAACGTCCTGACTTTC
CASMTGALGANVLTF
>-|TRBV4-1|TRBJ2-1|-
TGCGCCAGCAGCCAAGGGCGGGGTTACAATGAGCAGTTCTTC
CASSQGRGYNEQFF
>-|TRBV27|TRBJ2-7|once
TGTGCCAGCAGTTTACAGGGGTCATTCTACGAGCAGTACTTC
CASSLQGSFYEQYF
>-|TRBV5-3|TRBJ1-1|-
TGTGCCAGAAGCTTGAAGGGGGTGGGCATTAAAACGAACACTGAAGCTTTCTTT
CARSLKGVGIKTNTEAFF
>TRBD1|TRBV7-9|TRBJ2-3|-
TGTGCCAGCAGCTTAGGCGACGGGACAGGGATACGCACAGATACGCAGTATTTT
CASSLGDGTGIRTDTQYF
>-|TRBV6-1|TRBJ1-2|-
TGTGCCAGCAGTAGCATCGGGCTTGAGGGCTATGGCTACACCTTC
CASSSIGLEGYGYTF
>-|TRBV10-3|TRBJ1-1|-
TGTGCCATCAGTGAGTCCGAACGGCAGAGCGCTTTCTTT
CAISESERQSAFF
>-|TRBV18|TRBJ1-5|-
TGTGCCAGCTCACCACAGAGCAATCAGCCCCAGCATTTT
CASSPQSNQPQHF
>TRBD1|TRBV2|TRBJ1-3|-
TGTGCCAGCAGCCAGGGGGTATCCGGAAACACCATATATTTT
CASSQGVSGNTIYF
>-|TRBV28|TRBJ2-5|-
TGTGCCAGCAGAAGTGGGGGGCCCCCCCTGGAGACCCAGTACTTC
CASRSGGPPLETQYF
>-|TRBV4-1|TRBJ2-3|-
TGCGCCAGCAGCCCTAACCCACTGGATACGCAGTATTTT
CASSPNPLDTQYF
>-|TRBV6-6|TRBJ1-4|-
TGTGCCAGCAAGGGGGGAGGGACTAATGAAAAACTGTTTTTT
CASKGGGTNEKLFF
>-|TRBV5-1|TRBJ1-3|-
TGCGCCAGCAGCTTGGCGGGGACCCCGGGAAACACCATATATTTT
CASSLAGTPGNTIYF
>TRBD2|TRBV5-1|TRBJ2-2|-
TGCGCCAGCAGCCAACCTAGCGGGGGGGCCACCGGGGAGCTGTTTTTT
CASSQPSGGATGELFF